These T cell receptor beta chains were read from a single sample in a study of response to subunit inactivated influenza vaccine. TCRdb re-called the RT-PCR reads through MiXCR, storing one row per CDR3 protein. The profile shows fewer than 400,000 distinct CDR3 sequences, 21% of them singletons. The material was PBMCs from blood, obtained about 20 months after vaccination. The receptors derive from a man between 50 and 70 years old who received an inactivated influenza vaccine. Both conserved end residues are part of each CDR3. D genes are given only for firm matches. The size entry is marked missing in some rows and otherwise reads once, few, many or a size class.

j_call d_call v_call clone_size cdr3_length cdr3_aa cdr3_nt
TRBJ2-3 - TRBV5-1 - 16 CASSRGLAEPTDTQYF TGCGCCAGCAGCCGGGGGCTAGCGGAGCCCACAGATACGCAGTATTTT
TRBJ1-1 - TRBV7-2 many 15 CASSLVGLYPTEAFF TGTGCCAGCAGCTTAGTCGGCCTTTATCCCACTGAAGCTTTCTTT
TRBJ1-1 - TRBV28 - 18 CASSFPPPTTGPNTEAFF TGTGCCAGCAGTTTCCCTCCCCCAACAACAGGGCCGAACACTGAAGCTTTCTTT
TRBJ1-1 TRBD1 TRBV12-3/TRBV12-4 - 14 CASRPTGGDPEAFF TGTGCCAGCAGACCCACAGGGGGCGATCCTGAAGCTTTCTTT
TRBJ1-5 - TRBV28 few 14 CASNEWGGHQPQHF TGTGCCAGCAACGAATGGGGGGGCCATCAGCCCCAGCATTTT
TRBJ2-7 TRBD2 TRBV4-3 - 14 CASSQEAGGYEQYF TGCGCCAGCAGCCAAGAGGCGGGAGGATACGAGCAGTACTTC
TRBJ1-6 - TRBV7-2 - 15 CASSLRVAYNSPLHF TGTGCCAGCAGCCTTAGGGTGGCCTATAATTCACCCCTCCACTTT
TRBJ2-3 - TRBV18 once 16 CASSPRVRRTTDTQYF TGTGCCAGCTCACCACGTGTCCGACGGACTACAGATACGCAGTATTTT
TRBJ2-1 TRBD1 TRBV29-1 - 15 CSVALPGQPNNEQFF TGCAGCGTTGCACTACCGGGACAGCCAAACAATGAGCAGTTCTTC
TRBJ2-7 TRBD2 TRBV6-5 - 14 CASRLAGARNEQYF TGTGCCAGCAGGTTAGCGGGAGCTAGGAACGAGCAGTACTTC
TRBJ2-2 TRBD1 TRBV5-1 - 15 CASSFRQGVTGELFF TGCGCCAGCAGCTTTCGACAGGGGGTCACCGGGGAGCTGTTTTTT
TRBJ1-5 TRBD1 TRBV5-1 few 20 CASSLVNQQGEGYSNQPQHF TGCGCCAGCAGCTTGGTTAACCAACAGGGGGAGGGCTATAGCAATCAGCCCCAGCATTTT
TRBJ2-5 TRBD2 TRBV4-3 - 17 CASSQGLAGVGQETQYF TGCGCCAGCAGCCAGGGACTAGCGGGAGTCGGACAAGAGACCCAGTACTTC
TRBJ2-5 - TRBV12-3/TRBV12-4 once 12 CASSHPGETQYF TGTGCCAGCAGCCACCCGGGGGAGACCCAGTACTTC
TRBJ1-1 - TRBV7-2 few 17 CASSTRGVGVLNTEAFF TGTGCCAGCAGCACCCGGGGGGTCGGGGTCTTGAACACTGAAGCTTTCTTT
TRBJ1-3 - TRBV20-1 few 19 CSARDSLGQTGYYGNTIYF TGCAGTGCTAGAGATTCTCTTGGTCAGACAGGTTATTATGGAAACACCATATATTTT
TRBJ1-1 - TRBV9 - 13 CASSVTRSTEAFF TGTGCCAGCAGCGTAACAAGGAGCACTGAAGCTTTCTTT
TRBJ2-1 - TRBV29-1 - 13 CSGYGTLMNEQFF TGCAGCGGTTACGGGACGCTGATGAATGAGCAGTTCTTC
TRBJ2-3 - TRBV7-8 - 11 CASRLADTQYF TGTGCCAGCCGGCTAGCGGATACGCAGTATTTT
TRBJ2-5 - TRBV20-1 many 11 CSAHRTETQYF TGCAGTGCACACCGCACGGAGACCCAGTACTTC
TRBJ2-2 TRBD2 TRBV28 once 16 CASRNGLAGDTGELFF TGTGCCAGCAGGAACGGACTAGCGGGGGACACCGGGGAGCTGTTTTTT
TRBJ1-2 - TRBV5-5 - 14 CASSAGPSDYGYTF TGTGCCAGCAGCGCTGGTCCCTCGGACTATGGCTACACCTTC
TRBJ1-5 - TRBV6-1 - 15 CASSVVGDLSQPQHF TGTGCCAGCAGTGTGGTTGGGGACCTGAGTCAGCCCCAGCATTTT
TRBJ1-1 - TRBV20-1 - 12 CSAKEGPAEAFF TGCAGTGCTAAGGAGGGTCCCGCTGAAGCTTTCTTT
TRBJ1-1 - TRBV18 - 15 CASSPNGGGNTEAFF TGTGCCAGCTCACCCAATGGCGGGGGGAACACTGAAGCTTTCTTT
TRBJ2-7 - TRBV6-5 - 18 CASSSHQNGRLVIYEQYF TGTGCCAGCAGTTCGCACCAGAATGGGAGACTTGTTATATACGAGCAGTACTTC
TRBJ2-7 TRBD1 TRBV28 - 17 CASSSLRTGQGRGEQYF TGTGCCAGCAGTTCCCTTCGAACTGGACAGGGAAGGGGCGAGCAGTACTTC
TRBJ1-6 TRBD1 TRBV20-1 few 16 CSARVGQGAWNSPLHF TGCAGTGCTAGAGTGGGACAGGGGGCTTGGAATTCACCCCTCCACTTT
TRBJ2-1 TRBD2 TRBV2 - 15 CASSDGLAGNNEQFF TGTGCCAGCAGTGATGGACTAGCGGGGAACAATGAGCAGTTCTTC
TRBJ2-5 TRBD2 TRBV15 few 15 CATSRDGLARETQYF TGTGCCACCAGCAGAGATGGACTAGCGAGGGAGACCCAGTACTTC